The 31 T cell receptor beta chains presented below share a single source sample, sequenced in a study of blood T cell repertoires in COVID-19. Profiled with immunoSEQ multiplex PCR; TCRdb holds only in-frame clones, not every one. The sample contains 130,000 to 150,000 clones, 70% to 80% of which appear only once. The sample was peripheral blood. The receptors were sampled from a woman aged 70 to 79 with COVID-19, enrolled during active disease.

This clone was recorded only once. The chain carries TRBV29-1 and TRBJ2-2; D is perhaps TRBD1 (5 bases). CDR3 length equals 15 residues. CDR1 is SQVTM and CDR2 is ANQGSEA in the germline V gene. V shed 5 bases and J shed 6 bases, with 19 bases lying between them. Written as DNA, the CDR3 is TGCAGCGTTCCCCAGGGTTCCGGAAGGGCCGGGGAGCTGTTTTTT. It codes for CSVPQGSGRAGELFF.

V and J are TRBV28 and TRBJ2-7; TRBD1 matches 9 bases. Germline V gene lookup returns CDR1 MDHEN and CDR2 SYDVKM. The V and J ends lost 3 bases and 4 bases, in that order; junction bases with no gene match: 7. This CDR3 has 15 amino acids. The CDR3 DNA follows: TGTGCCAGCAGTTTGGCCGGGACAGGGAGTTACGAGCAGTACTTC. Translating gives CASSLAGTGSYEQYF.

This clone was observed a single time. The V call is TRBV2, the J call TRBJ2-7; TRBD1 aligns across 8 bases. Germline CDR1 and CDR2: SNHLY and FYNNEI. The CDR3 is 11 amino acids. V was pared by 10 bases and J by 3 bases, with 2 bases of the junction left unmatched. The CDR3 DNA follows: TGTGCCAACGGACAGGGCTACGAGCAGTACTTC. Translated, it gives CANGQGYEQYF.

The DNA of the CDR3 is TGTGCCAGCAGCTCCACGGGACAGTCCGGAAACACCATATATTTT. Residues: CASSSTGQSGNTIYF. The chain uses TRBV6-5 and TRBJ1-3, with 7 bases matching TRBD1. This CDR3 spans 15 amino acids. CDR1 is MNHEY and CDR2 is SVGAGI in the germline V gene. V shed 6 bases, J shed 4 bases, and the junction held 9 bases outside the gene matches.

CDR3 amino acids: CASSLGGSTGNTIYF. In nucleotides, the CDR3 is TGTGCCAGCAGCCTGGGAGGGAGCACTGGAAACACCATATATTTT. J is TRBJ1-3 and V is TRBV7-3; D gene ambiguous. CDR1 is SGHTA, CDR2 FQGTGA, per germline. CDR3 length equals 15 residues. The V end lost 5 bases, the J end lost 2 bases, and 13 bases lay between the germline ends.

The chain links TRBV6-8 to TRBJ2-7, with D maybe TRBD2 (6 bases). The germline V and J ends were trimmed by 11 bases and 7 bases, with 30 bases remaining between them. Germline V CDR1 and CDR2: MNHGY, SAAAGT. The CDR3 is 16 amino acids. Here the CDR3 DNA reads TGTGCCCGCACGGGGGTCAATGGGGGTCGGGATGGTGAGCAGTACTTC. Its translation is CARTGVNGGRDGEQYF.

This sequence joins TRBV3-1 (or the pseudogene TRBV3-2) and TRBJ2-7; no clear D gene. Trimming shortened V by 3 bases and J by 3 bases, and 6 bases separated the two germline ends. The CDR3 runs to 12 residues. Germline CDR1 and CDR2: LGHDT and YNNKEL (reference sequence). DNA for the CDR3: TGTGCCAGCAGCCATTCGGTCTACGAGCAGTACTTC. This encodes CASSHSVYEQYF.

This rearrangement joins TRBV5-1 to TRBJ2-2; TRBD2 agrees at 13 bases. The V gene end was trimmed by 4 bases and the J gene end by 5 bases; junction bases not matched to a gene: 2. The CDR3 has 15 amino acids. CDR1 and CDR2 from the germline V gene are SGHRS and YFSETQ. CDR3 loop: CASSKGLAGTGELFF. The CDR3 DNA reads as TGCGCCAGCAGCAAGGGACTAGCGGGGACCGGGGAGCTGTTTTTT.

The CDR3 sequence: CASSPGQAPGGYTF. The CDR3 DNA reads TGTGCCAGCAGTCCGGGACAGGCTCCCGGTGGCTACACCTTC. The chain carries TRBV27 and TRBJ1-2, with 8 bases aligning to TRBD1. CDR3 length: 14 residues. Trimming took 5 bases from V and 7 from J; bases not matched to a gene: 9. Germline V lookup: CDR1 MNHEY, CDR2 SMNVEV (reference sequence).

The V and J genes are TRBV5-4 and TRBJ2-1; TRBD2 agrees at 11 bases. The germline V gene encodes CDR1 SGHNT and CDR2 YYREEE (reference sequence). The CDR3 covers 17 residues. V gave up 2 bases and J gave up 4 bases; unmatched junction bases: 8. CDR3 region: CASSFQASGGSYNEQFF. CDR3 sequence (DNA): TGTGCCAGCAGCTTTCAGGCTAGCGGGGGGTCATACAATGAGCAGTTCTTC. The full variable domain, its missing parts supplied by reference TRBV5-4 and TRBJ2-1, is ETGVTQSPTHLIKTRGQQVTLRCSSQSGHNTVSWYQQALGQGPQFIFQYYREEENGRGNFPPRFSGLQFPNYSSELNVNALELDDSALYLCASSFQASGGSYNEQFFGPGTRLTVL.

The J gene is TRBJ1-4, the V gene TRBV23-1; TRBD1 matches at 9 bases. TRBV23-1 is assigned to the ORF class and has an uncertain function. Trimming took 6 bases from V and 8 from J; bases not matched to a gene: 13. This CDR3 has 16 amino acids. DNA of the CDR3: TGCGCCAGCAGGGTAGAACAGGGGGCTGTGGGGGAAAAACTGTTTTTT. Protein: CASRVEQGAVGEKLFF.

The chain joins TRBV6-5 to TRBJ2-5, with D unresolved. In germline, CDR1 is MNHEY, CDR2 SVGAGI. V lost 5 bases, J lost 0 bases, and 10 bases lay in between. The CDR3 is 14 amino acids. CDR3 sequence: CASSPNRYQETQYF. DNA for the CDR3: TGTGCCAGCAGTCCAAACAGATACCAAGAGACCCAGTACTTC.

The J gene is TRBJ1-2, the V gene TRBV25-1; 10 nucleotides match TRBD1. The CDR3 loop spans 13 amino acids. V was pared by 6 bases and J by 7 bases, with 5 bases of the junction left unmatched. Germline V gives CDR1 MGHDK, CDR2 SYGVNS. DNA for the CDR3: TGTGCCAGCAGCGGGACAGGGGTATCTGGCTACACCTTC. Protein product: CASSGTGVSGYTF.

The chain carries TRBV18 and TRBJ2-7; 12 bases fit TRBD1. With 3 bases clipped from V and 6 bases from J, the junction kept 3 bases outside the gene matches. Germline lookup yields CDR1 KGHSH and CDR2 LQKENI. This CDR3 contains 14 residues. The CDR3 nucleotides are TGTGCCAGCTCACCCGGGACAGGGGGCTTCGAGCAGTACTTC. Its translation is CASSPGTGGFEQYF.

The rearrangement links TRBV2 to TRBJ2-1, with D maybe TRBD2 (5 bases). CDR1 is SNHLY and CDR2 is FYNNEI in the germline V gene. This CDR3 is built from 14 residues. Trimming cost V 7 bases and J 9 bases, with 19 bases left between them. The CDR3 sequence is CASNPNYRGSEQFF. In DNA form, the CDR3 reads TGTGCCAGCAACCCTAACTACAGAGGGAGTGAGCAGTTCTTC.

The chain employs TRBV9 and TRBJ1-3; TRBD1 is a possible D gene (6 bases). Germline-derived CDR1 and CDR2 are SGDLS and YYNGEE. V shed 3 bases and J shed 0 bases, with 13 bases lying between them. The CDR3 consists of 16 residues. The CDR3, as DNA: TGTGCCAGCAGCGACCGGACAGCAACCTCTGGAAACACCATATATTTT. Its translation: CASSDRTATSGNTIYF.

The count of this clone is one. The rearrangement uses TRBV6-1 and TRBJ1-1, with D hard to call. In germline, CDR1 is MNHNS, CDR2 SASEGT. V was pared by 0 bases and J by 6 bases, with 8 bases between. There are 13 residues in the CDR3. The DNA of the CDR3 is TGTGCCAGCAGTGAAGCGCTAACAGCTGAAGCTTTCTTT. Amino acid sequence: CASSEALTAEAFF.

This chain links TRBV7-9 with TRBJ2-4, with a tentative D call TRBD2 (7 bases). CDR3 size: 18 residues. Trimming pared 5 bases from V and 2 bases from J, leaving 22 bases between. Germline V gene data show CDR1 as SEHNR and CDR2 as FQNEAQ (reference sequence). CDR3 region: CASSGPGGRPYSKNIQYF. The DNA of the CDR3 is TGTGCCAGCAGCGGTCCGGGGGGCCGCCCTTATTCCAAAAACATTCAGTACTTC.

In this sample, this clone turned up a few times. V usage is TRBV7-8 and J usage is TRBJ1-3, with D hard to call. V lost 5 bases to trimming and J lost 3 bases, with 11 bases between them. CDR1 is SGHVS, CDR2 FQNEAQ, per germline. The CDR3 is made up of 14 amino acids. CDR3 nucleotides: TGTGCCAGCAGCCCGCGGGGAGTTGGAAACACCATATATTTT. Encoded protein: CASSPRGVGNTIYF.

This clone was found once. V is TRBV3-1 (or the pseudogene TRBV3-2) and J is TRBJ2-7; 10 nucleotides match TRBD2. CDR3 size: 15 residues. CDR1 LGHDT and CDR2 YNNKEL come from the germline V gene (reference sequence). V shed 3 bases and J 2 bases; nucleotides not matched to a gene: 4. The CDR3 nucleotides read TGTGCCAGCAGCCATGGTAGCGGGGGGACCTACGAGCAGTACTTC. Protein product: CASSHGSGGTYEQYF.

The rearrangement uses TRBV10-3 and TRBJ2-5; possibly TRBD1 for D (5 bases). The CDR3 totals 14 residues. V lost 0 bases to trimming and J lost 7 bases, with 12 bases between them. Germline V lookup: CDR1 ENHRY, CDR2 SYGVKD. DNA for the CDR3: TGTGCCATCAGTGAGTCGATGGGGCCGCGGACCCAGTACTTC. Its translation is CAISESMGPRTQYF.

The count of this clone is one. The V and J genes are TRBV3-1 (or the pseudogene TRBV3-2) and TRBJ1-2; 8 bases fit TRBD1. Trimming took 5 bases from V and 4 from J; bases not matched to a gene: 6. CDR1 is LGHDT, CDR2 YNNKEL, per germline (reference sequence). CDR3 size: 14 residues. As DNA, the CDR3 is TGTGCCAGCAGCAAACCAGGGGGCGGCTATGGCTACACCTTC. It encodes CASSKPGGGYGYTF.

The chain links TRBV25-1 to TRBJ1-5; D is uncertain. Germline V gene sequence: CDR1 MGHDK, CDR2 SYGVNS. This CDR3 contains 13 residues. The V and J ends lost 4 bases and 7 bases respectively, with 11 bases between them. The CDR3 is CASSGGERQPQHF. The CDR3 coding sequence is TGTGCCAGCAGTGGCGGGGAGAGGCAGCCCCAGCATTTT. Looking up the rest from reference TRBV25-1 and TRBJ1-5 gives the full variable domain: EADIYQTPRYLVIGTGKKITLECSQTMGHDKMYWYQQDPGMELHLIHYSYGVNSTEKGDLSSESTVSRIRTEHFPLTLESARPSHTSQYLCASSGGERQPQHFGDGTRLSIL.

V gene TRBV29-1 combines with J gene TRBJ2-7; 9 positions match TRBD2. The J segment lost 1 base and the V segment lost 6 bases, leaving 1 base of the junction unmatched. Germline V gives CDR1 SQVTM, CDR2 ANQGSEA. This CDR3 comprises 12 residues. The CDR3 reads CSVTSGSYEQYF. CDR3 bases: TGCAGCGTGACTAGCGGATCCTACGAGCAGTACTTC.

V and J are TRBV7-2 and TRBJ1-6; the D gene is possibly TRBD1 (6 bases). The CDR3 extends over 16 amino acids. V lost 5 bases to trimming and J lost 10 bases, with 21 bases between them. CDR1 is SGHTA, CDR2 FQGNSA, per germline. CDR3 DNA sequence: TGTGCCAGCAGCCCGGGCCAAGGGGGGGCTTGGTCACCCCTCCACTTT. It translates to CASSPGQGGAWSPLHF.

The CDR3 DNA sequence: TGTGCCAGCAGCCCCCGGGGTCGCAGTCTCGGACCTGAAGCTTTCTTT. This gives the protein CASSPRGRSLGPEAFF. The chain is built from TRBV7-2 and TRBJ1-1; D unclear. The length of the CDR3 is 16 residues. Germline assignment: CDR1 SGHTA and CDR2 FQGNSA. Trimming cost V 5 bases and J 6 bases, with 22 bases left between them.

The rearrangement uses TRBV30 and TRBJ1-6; TRBD1 agrees at 8 bases. V lost 3 bases and J lost 7; bases outside the gene matches: 8. There are 15 residues in the CDR3. Per germline, CDR1 GTSNPN and CDR2 SVGIG (reference sequence). The CDR3 loop reads CAWSPRTGWNSPLHF. In nucleotides, the CDR3 is TGTGCCTGGAGCCCTAGGACAGGGTGGAATTCACCCCTCCACTTT.

This chain connects TRBV19 to TRBJ1-1; D is undetermined. V was pared by 6 bases and J by 0 bases, with 11 bases between. CDR3 size: 14 residues. The germline gives CDR1 LNHDA, CDR2 SQIVND (reference sequence). CDR3 region: CASSAEVVNTEAFF. In nucleotides, the CDR3 is TGTGCCAGTAGCGCGGAGGTAGTGAACACTGAAGCTTTCTTT. Using reference TRBV19 and TRBJ1-1 for the parts outside the CDR3, the full variable domain is DGGITQSPKYLFRKEGQNVTLSCEQNLNHDAMYWYRQDPGQGLRLIYYSQIVNDFQKGDIAEGYSVSREKKESFPLTVTSAQKNPTAFYLCASSAEVVNTEAFFGQGTRLTVV.

This chain joins TRBV30 and TRBJ1-2; TRBD1 aligns across 9 bases. In germline, CDR1 is GTSNPN, CDR2 SVGIG (reference sequence). V was clipped by 3 bases and J by 2 bases; unmatched bases: 4. The CDR3 is 14 residues long. The CDR3 spells CAWRGQGQNYGYTF. The CDR3 DNA follows: TGTGCCTGGAGGGGACAGGGCCAAAACTATGGCTACACCTTC.

The chain uses TRBV28 and TRBJ1-1; a weak D match, TRBD1 (6 bases). V lost 1 base and J lost 2, with 11 bases in between. The CDR3 has 15 amino acids. The germline gives CDR1 MDHEN, CDR2 SYDVKM. CDR3 in DNA: TGTGCCAGCAGTTTATCTGGGGGCGCAAACACTGAAGCTTTCTTT. It is translated as CASSLSGGANTEAFF. Filled out from reference TRBV28 and TRBJ1-1, the complete variable domain reads DVKVTQSSRYLVKRTGEKVFLECVQDMDHENMFWYRQDPGLGLRLIYFSYDVKMKEKGDIPEGYSVSREKKERFSLILESASTNQTSMYLCASSLSGGANTEAFFGQGTRLTVV.

This clone has more than one count but fewer than ten. V usage is TRBV24-1 and J usage is TRBJ1-1; D is unresolved. Germline CDR1 and CDR2: KGHDR and SFDVKD. V lost 3 bases and J 13 bases, leaving 20 bases between the germline ends. This CDR3 comprises 14 residues. The CDR3 nucleotides are TGTGCCACCAGTGATCCGAAGAGTTCGGGGTGGGTTTTCTTT. The encoded protein is CATSDPKSSGWVFF.